This T cell receptor beta chain was captured in a study of early T cells in non-severe SARS-CoV-2 infection (dated by TCRdb to the early 2020s). A note on the overall study: Because TCR sequencing relied on bulk RNA taken from unsorted whole blood, pairing of alpha and beta chains was not possible.

The study was a case-control design nested within a healthcare worker cohort in London, UK, with weekly nasopharyngeal swab PCR tests and blood sampling. Healthcare workers were recruited between 23 and 31 March 2020, during the week of the UK lockdown, and were followed weekly for up to roughly 15 weeks. Receptor amplification or capture employed 5' RACE. This sample was sequenced with a NextSeq 500. Unique molecular identifiers were attached to individual cDNA molecules in the TCR library protocol so that sequencing error and PCR bias could be corrected. Both TCR alpha and beta chains were sequenced, and tight co-correlation was observed between alpha and beta sequence abundances in each sample. The original methods were these. V gene, J gene and CDR3 annotation of TCR sequences was performed with Decombinator V4. TCRs were defined as expanded if a significant change between any two time points was detected under a Poisson model with p below 0.0001. TCR abundances were normalised to the total number of TCRs sequenced per sample and were expressed as counts per million. TRAV1-2 paired with TRAJ12, TRAJ20 or TRAJ33 defined MAIT TCRs, while TRAV10 paired with TRAJ18 defined iNKT TCRs. A search of VDJdb, accessed on 1 November 2021, was run for TCRs annotated to CMV, EBV and SARS-CoV-2, with TCRs annotated for multiple antigens excluded. TCRdb reprocessing: public reads trimmed at Q25 with fastp, clones called with MiXCR, in-frame beta chains kept. Rows with a matching CDR3 protein are joined into one entry that keeps the most common DNA and genes. The V and J calls were determined by TCRdb, not by the authors. This sample has tens of thousands of distinct CDR3 sequences in its table, and roughly 9.7% of those were observed once. 8.6% of the sample rests with the top ten.

In regard to this clonotype: The clone's antigen remains unknown. No clone much larger than this one lies a single base away; base qualities are absent.

What the authors observed across the whole study: VDJdb matching was skewed toward anti-spike CD8 responses and likely underestimated virus-specific expansions by missing private and CD4 specificities.

Taken from the germline V gene, the CDR1 and CDR2 loops are MNHEY and SVGEGT. Its CDR3 holds 16 amino acids, cysteine through phenylalanine. The read is trimmed to its CDR3 DNA, 48 bases read in frame from base 1. V loses 2 bases of germline sequence and J loses 3 bases, and the interval between the two ends is 14 bases. The sequence was obtained from an adult who was a healthcare worker with PCR-confirmed SARS-CoV-2 infection or an uninfected control (not recorded which). Sequences were obtained from whole blood. The sequence joins TRBV6-2 or TRBV6-3 to TRBJ1-5; the D gene cannot be named for sure. Here is the DNA: TGTGCCAGCAGTTACGGCCCGCGGGAGTACAATCAGCCCCAGCATTTT. Protein translation: CASSYGPREYNQPQHF.